The source of this TCR beta chain is a study of cytomegalovirus exposure and HLA in healthy donors (dated by TCRdb to about 2017). In the study overall: An earlier analysis of a few hundred of the donors reported approximately 280 Gb of sequence data and approximately 120 million unique TCR beta sequences obtained from around 170 million T cells. An earlier analysis of 450 to 750 of the donors used high-throughput TCR beta sequencing to judge whether each TCR beta V gene segment behaved as functional or pseudogenic. The T cell repertoires of under 700 subjects were profiled by immunosequencing and related to cytomegalovirus serostatus. A later analysis re-examined previously published TCR beta repertoires from about 700 donors and added high-resolution HLA genotyping to investigate patterns of TCR occurrence. Among about 370 genotyped donors of the cohort, an average of about 220,000 unique TCR beta nucleotide sequences was sequenced per donor, of which 15% to 20% were non-productive. Donor age, sex, ethnicity and CMV serostatus were compiled together with the repertoire data. A handful of DR-DQ haplotypes were handled as single units for association and clustering because linkage in the cohort was strong. Genome-wide SNP genotypes for about 60% of the roughly 670 donors were used in a later genetic analysis, which treated that subset as a discovery cohort. The genetic ancestry cluster associated with self-reported Caucasian donors included 81% of the approximately 430 genotyped donors. The study aimed to test whether cataloging public T cell receptors could reveal signatures of past pathogen exposure. In addition to the first cohort of 650 to 750 subjects, a separate validation cohort of 130 or so different subjects was used. Rather than using new phenotypic data, the later analysis identified candidate immune exposures from TCR beta sequences and from how often those sequences occurred across donors. Every discovery cohort repertoire had been produced on one sequencing platform. About 280 gigabases of sequencing data and 91 million or so unique TCR sequences made up an early release that covered nearly 650 HLA-typed donors. The study combined high-throughput TCR immunosequencing, statistical association of individual TCRs with disease status, and machine learning to predict cytomegalovirus infection status. Both class I and class II loci were covered by HLA typing, at four-digit resolution. The number of donors typed differed by locus, with about 629-630 for A, B, C, DRB1 and DQB1, around 500 for DQA1, 606 for DPA1, and some 470 for DPB1.

The paper as a whole reports these results and caveats: In a later analysis, HLA-associated TCR beta chains were found to be more clonally expanded and to have lower generation probabilities than equally common non-associated chains. The presence/absence analyses assumed that sequencing depth was roughly uniform across donors, and that assumption may not be true. In a later analysis, several top co-occurrence clusters were reported to appear linked to parvovirus B19, influenza, CMV and Epstein-Barr virus. In an earlier analysis of roughly 560 of the donors, most TCR beta V segments were observed in productive rearrangements about 87% or about 30% of the time, broadly matching IMGT annotations. Three of the identified cytomegalovirus-associated TCR beta chains were confirmed in vitro to be specific for cytomegalovirus antigens. The study gave a list of more than 150 TCR beta chains associated with cytomegalovirus. A further reported finding was that TCR beta sequences accurately predicted the HLA-A and HLA-B alleles for most subjects in the first cohort. This cohort had only TCR beta chains sequenced, and the lack of alpha or paired-chain data limited which features could be detected. Immune exposure information for the cohort was limited to CMV serostatus. The authors suggested that the approach could potentially be extended to other disease states and immunological phenotypes. A later analysis found that TCR association rates varied across HLA loci, with DRB1 alleles showing the most associated TCRs and HLA-C alleles the fewest. Because some donors lacked HLA typing at each locus, the association tests relied only on the typed subset. Cytomegalovirus status was reported to be diagnosed by the classifier with high specificity and sensitivity in both the original and validation cohorts. A later genetic analysis reported fewer N-insertions in productive TCRs among donors in an Asian-associated ancestry cluster than the approximately 700-donor mean. In a later genetic analysis, a missense DCLRE1C variant was associated with V-gene and J-gene trimming of TCR beta chains, and the association was replicated in an independent cohort. About 15 rarely observed V segments, including chromosome 9 orphons, were excluded from the earlier analysis of a few hundred of the donors because counts were too low. Linkage disequilibrium might explain the correlated functional status among segregating V segments, but an unknown experimental factor could not be excluded. When HLA alleles, especially DR and DQ, strongly co-occurred, TCR associations were difficult to assign to individual alleles. The 87-base-pair reads could not distinguish some IMGT-functional V segments, including TRBV6-2 and TRBV6-3, so those segments were excluded. According to a later analysis, most CMV-associated TCR beta chains appeared to be HLA-restricted, and the HLA associations seemed to be driven largely by CMV exposure. The sequencing pipeline was judged likely to have produced a cluster of highly shared sequence variants as a technical artifact. At a false discovery rate of 0.05, a later analysis linked around 17,000 TCR beta sequences to specific HLA alleles. Across donors, most TCR sequences were observed very rarely, whereas some public TCRs were present in many individuals.

Concerning this clone: Which antigen it targets is not known. Within one base of it there is no much larger clone, and no base qualities were kept.

The CDR3, cysteine through phenylalanine, is 16 amino acids long. Just the 48-base CDR3 DNA is kept, in frame starting at base 1. V trim: 2 bases; J trim: 3 bases; unmatched bases: 6. The CDR1 and CDR2 encoded by the germline V gene (reference sequence) are SEHNR and FQNEAQ. Libraries came from the immunoSEQ multiplex PCR assay. For the multiplex PCR, a mixture combining 60 forward primers for TCR Vbeta segments and 13 reverse primers for TCR Jbeta segments was used. The CDR3 region of rearranged TCR beta genes was amplified from genomic DNA by a multiplex PCR assay. Amplified TCR beta libraries were sequenced as 87-base-pair reads on the Illumina HiSeq System. The original methods were these. Across the 500 to 700 repertoires, a later analysis counted some 80 million unique TCR beta chains, approximately 10 million of which were shared by at least two donors. To remove PCR and sequencing errors, raw reads were error-corrected and collapsed into unique sequences using a nearest-neighbor algorithm that merged closely related sequences. Alignment of CDR3 sequences to IMGT reference sequences was used to assign V, D and J gene segments. For a sequence to be retained, a match of at least six nucleotides to both a V gene segment and a J gene segment was required. Rearrangements were classified as productive when the CDR3 lacked stop codons and remained in frame with V and J, and all other rearrangements were classified as non-productive. Following IMGT convention, CDR3 was defined as the stretch from the second conserved V-encoded cysteine up to the conserved J-encoded phenylalanine. In an earlier analysis of more than 550 of the donors, sequences lacking an unambiguous match to a single V gene segment were excluded. In an earlier analysis of about 590 of the donors, a V segment was called functional when productive rearrangements were above 56.7%, and segregating when the standard deviation between donors exceeded 5%. A statistical classification framework was built to diagnose cytomegalovirus status from the catalog of TCR beta chain sequences. V and J gene assignment, in a later analysis, came from comparing TCR nucleotide sequences with IMGT/GENE-DB human TR gene sequences. In a later analysis, CDR3 sequences and most-parsimonious VDJ recombination scenarios were assigned using the TCRdist pipeline. In a later analysis, each TCR beta chain was defined by its CDR3 amino acid sequence together with its V-gene family, and reads lacking a unique V-gene family were excluded. To address suspected cross-contamination and a sequencing artifact, a later analysis removed some 620 highly shared, low-generation-probability nucleotide sequences. A later analysis calculated a clonal expansion index for each public chain from normalized within-repertoire ranks of inferred template counts. In a later analysis, generation probabilities were computed using a VDJ recombination model fitted to out-of-frame rearrangements, and the results were checked against IGoR. In a later analysis, hypergeometric tests were used to score TCR-TCR, TCR-HLA and TCR-CMV co-occurrence, with a repertoire-size bias correction applied to TCR pairs. In a later analysis, false discovery rates were estimated by permuting HLA or CMV assignments 20 times. In a later analysis, co-occurring TCRs were grouped using DBSCAN, and TCRdist sequence similarity was added for clustering within HLA-allele-positive subsets. Repertoires with fewer than 30,000 or more than 120,000 public chains, plus five repertoires with anomalous nucleotide sharing, were excluded from co-occurrence clustering. The immuneACCESS repertoire file appears here via TCRdb, limited to in-frame rearrangements. These files lack a portion of the clones; in checked studies, under half of the deficit traces to unresolved V genes, and the cause of the others is not known. Clone size and the V and J calls come from that table; the DNA yielded D and trimming. Recorded for this sample are under 250,000 clones; roughly 73% of them occurred a single time. The ten largest clones capture around 0.44% of the sample.

In total, just over 650 healthy bone marrow donors made up the cohort. All cohort members were sampled while nominally healthy, although unrecorded immune exposures were likely present. The donor was CMV seronegative and was included in the group of hundreds of seronegative cohort members. A peripheral blood sample was collected from each donor, and TCR beta sequencing was performed on peripheral blood mononuclear cells. The Qiagen DNeasy Blood Extraction Kit was used to extract genomic DNA from the blood cell samples. Sequenced material: PBMCs. This chain joins TRBV7-9 to TRBJ2-1; 8 bases in the middle match TRBD2. This receptor was obtained from a boy younger than 18 in good health and CMV-seronegative. The nucleotide sequence is given as TGTGCCAGCAGCTTAAAACTAGCGGTACGCTACAATGAGCAGTTCTTC. It specifies CASSLKLAVRYNEQFF.